This T cell receptor (beta chain) was sequenced during a study of cytomegalovirus exposure and HLA in healthy donors. Study-wide results and limits: Sequencing likely produced, as an artifact, a cluster of highly shared sequence variants.

The study ran its PCR with 60 Vbeta and 13 Jbeta primers. Some clones are missing from TCRdb's copy, which holds only in-frame ones; the method was immunoSEQ multiplex PCR. The table shows some 97,000 clones, with roughly three quarters occurring only once. As concerns this clone: Its antigen is unknown.

Per the germline V gene, CDR1 is GTSNPN and CDR2 is SVGIG (reference sequence). J gave up 9 bases and V 0 bases, and 13 bases lay outside the gene matches. The CDR3 has 17 amino acids. This chain uses TRBV30 with TRBJ2-2; TRBD2 aligns across 10 bases. Sequenced input: PBMCs. The TCR sequence derives from a female donor in good health and CMV-seropositive. CDR3 amino acids: CAWSVPLAGGPGRELFF. CDR3 nucleotide sequence: TGTGCCTGGAGTGTACCCTTAGCGGGGGGTCCCGGGCGGGAGCTGTTTTTT. The complete variable domain, with remaining parts taken from reference TRBV30 and TRBJ2-2, reads SQTIHQWPATLVQPVGSPLSLECTVEGTSNPNLYWYRQAAGRGLQLLFYSVGIGQISSEVPQNLSASRPQDRQFILSSKKLLLSDSGFYLCAWSVPLAGGPGRELFFGEGSRLTVL.